Listed here is a single T cell receptor (beta chain). Antigen: not known. These data originate in a study of T-cell memory formation after mild COVID-19. Overall study results and limits: The finding that pre-infection memory included some responding clones suggested that cross-reactive memory joined. Clones that contracted from day 15 to 85 had balanced CD4/CD8; later expanders were CD4+ biased.

Each CDR3 protein is one row after TCRdb ran MiXCR on the 5' RACE reads. The sample yields around 130,000 distinct CDR3 sequences, about a sixth seen once. The CDR3 extends over 14 amino acids. V was pared by 1 base and J by 3 bases, with 10 bases between. Germline lookup yields CDR1 MGHRA and CDR2 YSYEKL. Source material: PBMCs or a T cell subset sorted from them (not recorded which). This receptor was identified in an adult woman who had mild COVID-19 (a few samples of this study predate the infection). Cell type and time point are not known. This sequence joins TRBV4-1 and TRBJ2-7; D gene uncertain. The CDR3 reads CASSQGTLRYEQYF. CDR3 nucleotides: TGCGCCAGCAGCCAAGGGACCTTGCGCTACGAGCAGTACTTC.